The TCR beta chain under discussion was sequenced for a study of T cell repertoires and Cas9 in healthy adults. Points from the study as a whole: SpCas9-reactive regulatory T cells reportedly mitigated SpCas9-reactive effector T cells in vitro.

Regarding this clone: Its antigen is unidentified.

The CDR3 is 14 amino acids. Germline V gene data show CDR1 as LNHDA and CDR2 as SQIVND (reference sequence). Trimming removed 3 bases at V and 2 bases at J, with 8 bases between. Produced via immunoSEQ multiplex PCR; TCRdb's table is partial and in-frame only. Here the sample spans more than 13,000 clones, around 90% being singletons. Sequencing input: Tregs (CD4+, CD25+, CD127-, CD137-, CD154-) from PBMCs; culture status not recorded. The clonotype was recovered from a human donor in good health. The chain has TRBV19 and TRBJ2-4; D remains unclear. The DNA of the CDR3 is TGTGCCAGTAGTATGCGGCTCCCCAAAAACATTCAGTACTTC. It is translated as CASSMRLPKNIQYF. The full variable domain, in which reference TRBV19 and TRBJ2-4 provide the parts outside the CDR3, is DGGITQSPKYLFRKEGQNVTLSCEQNLNHDAMYWYRQDPGQGLRLIYYSQIVNDFQKGDIAEGYSVSREKKESFPLTVTSAQKNPTAFYLCASSMRLPKNIQYFGAGTRLSVL.